These 7 T cell receptor beta chains were sequenced from one sample in a study of blood T cell repertoires in COVID-19. Produced via immunoSEQ multiplex PCR; TCRdb's table is partial and in-frame only. The sample carries almost 200,000 clones, 70% to 90% recorded once. The sample consisted of PBMCs or T cells enriched from blood (not recorded which). These receptors all stem from a woman aged 18-30 years who had recovered from COVID-19.

The rearrangement joins TRBV7-9 to TRBJ1-3, with D perhaps TRBD1 (5 bases). CDR3 length equals 16 residues. V lost 5 bases, J lost 0 bases, and 14 bases lay in between. Germline V gene lookup returns CDR1 SEHNR and CDR2 FQNEAQ (reference sequence). CDR3 sequence: CASSRSSGPSGNTIYF. In DNA form, the CDR3 reads TGTGCCAGCAGCCGCTCGTCAGGGCCCTCTGGAAACACCATATATTTT.

This chain links TRBV9 with TRBJ1-5; no clear D gene. This CDR3 has 14 amino acids. The V end lost 4 bases, the J end lost 1 base, and 9 bases lay between the germline ends. Per the germline V gene, CDR1 is SGDLS and CDR2 is YYNGEE. This CDR3 is CASSPSGSNQPQHF. The CDR3 nucleotides are TGTGCCAGCAGCCCCAGTGGCAGCAATCAGCCCCAGCATTTT.

V is TRBV28 and J is TRBJ1-5; D is perhaps TRBD1 (6 bases). The CDR3 spans 15 residues. V gave up 2 bases and J gave up 6 bases, with 14 bases separating them. Germline CDR1 and CDR2: MDHEN and SYDVKM. DNA of the CDR3: TGTGCCAGCAGTTTAGGGCAGGGGTATCGTCAGCCCCAGCATTTT. This translates into CASSLGQGYRQPQHF.

The V gene is TRBV30, the J gene TRBJ1-1; no firm D call. Germline CDR1 GTSNPN, CDR2 SVGIG (reference sequence). CDR3 length: 14 residues. Trimming took 5 bases from V and 0 from J, leaving 13 bases between them. The CDR3 here is CAWASFYMNTEAFF. The CDR3 region has the DNA TGTGCCTGGGCGTCTTTTTACATGAACACTGAAGCTTTCTTT.

This chain connects TRBV27 to TRBJ2-1, with 9 bases identical to TRBD1. Trimming removed 6 bases from V and 6 bases from J; junction bases left unmatched: 0. Germline-derived CDR1 and CDR2 are MNHEY and SMNVEV (reference sequence). The CDR3 sequence is 12 residues long. In nucleotides, the CDR3 is TGTGCCAGCAGGACAGGGGGCAATGAGCAGTTCTTC. Translation gives CASRTGGNEQFF.

This rearrangement joins TRBV7-9 to TRBJ2-7; 7 bases agree with TRBD1. The germline V gene encodes CDR1 SEHNR and CDR2 FQNEAQ (reference sequence). The length of the CDR3 is 15 residues. Trimming at V came to 5 bases and at J to 5 bases, leaving 12 bases not matched to a gene. In DNA, the CDR3 is TGTGCCAGCAGCCTATCGCGACAGGGAATCGACGAGCAGTACTTC. It codes for CASSLSRQGIDEQYF.

This clone turned up a few times. V and J are TRBV3-1 (or the pseudogene TRBV3-2) and TRBJ1-2, with 7 bases fitting TRBD1. Germline V lookup: CDR1 LGHDT, CDR2 YNNKEL (reference sequence). With V trimmed by 1 base and J by 5 bases, 7 bases remained unmatched. There are 15 residues in the CDR3. The CDR3 nucleotides read TGTGCCAGCAGCCAAGTTTCCGGACAGGAATATGGCTACACCTTC. Protein product: CASSQVSGQEYGYTF.